This T cell receptor beta chain appears in the sequencing data of a study of shared clonotypes between healthy human individuals. Turning to the study itself: A donor's plate count was three for CD4 naive and three for CD4 memory; CD8 naive had two and CD8 memory one.

The method was immunoSEQ multiplex PCR; TCRdb's version includes in-frame clones alone and lacks a portion of them. The sample lists hundreds of thousands of clones; 96% were seen once. Study-wide results and limits: On the whole, naive subsets had larger estimated richness than memory subsets had. Sequencing of the sorted subsets was shown by rarefaction to be incomplete despite large depth.

J gave up 0 bases and V 1 base, and 2 bases lay outside the gene matches. Germline CDR1 is SQVTM and CDR2 is ANQGSEA. CDR3 length: 15 amino acids. Naive CD8 cells lacked CD45RO, underwent positive selection for CCR7 and left out terminally differentiated effector memory CD45RA+ cells. With regard to this clone: Its antigen is still unknown. The same CDR3 can be traced to other DNA sequences in this sample.

The receptor's source is a man in his thirties or forties in good health. This chain joins TRBV29-1 and TRBJ2-7; 11 bases align to TRBD2. Sequencing was carried out using naive CD8+ T cells sorted from blood. The CDR3 reads CSVEGGTSGSYEQYF. CDR3 coding DNA: TGCAGCGTTGAAGGGGGGACTAGCGGCTCCTACGAGCAGTACTTC.